This entry lists 12 T cell receptor beta chains sequenced from one sample in a study of shared clonotypes between healthy human individuals (dated by TCRdb to the early 2020s). Library construction relied on the immunoSEQ multiplex PCR assay. As stored in TCRdb, this immuneACCESS dataset retains in-frame rearrangements with V and J assigned. A fraction of the clones does not appear; measured against another copy, unresolved V genes explain less than half of the discrepancy, and the remainder lacks a known reason. The sample yields about 1.1 million clones; 75% to 85% were counted once. Approximately 0.52% of the sample lies in the top ten. Sequencing input: memory CD4+ T cells from PBMCs. In light of the paper, this sample's cell subset or site label describes: CD45RA-negative fraction. These receptors all stem from a man aged 18 to 29 in good health. Some clones in this sample may be carry-over from other donors' samples.

The CDR3: CASSMDGVDRGHWASYEQYF. CDR3 bases: TGTGCCAGTAGTATGGATGGGGTAGACAGGGGGCATTGGGCCTCCTACGAGCAGTACTTC. The chain couples TRBV19 to TRBJ2-7; 10 bases map to TRBD1. The germline CDR1 and CDR2 sequences are LNHDA and SQIVND (reference sequence). Germline trimming cut 3 bases from V and 0 bases from J; bases unmatched to any gene: 17. This CDR3 is 20 amino acids long.

The genes are TRBV11-3 and TRBJ2-3, with no clear D. The CDR3 has 13 residues. Per the germline V gene, CDR1 is SGHNT and CDR2 is YENEEA. V lost 6 bases, J lost 8 bases, and 15 bases lay in between. CDR3 amino acids: CASSDYPSGTQYF. CDR3 coding DNA: TGTGCCAGCAGTGATTACCCCTCGGGTACGCAGTATTTT.

This clone was counted a few times. The genes are TRBV30 and TRBJ2-7; 7 bases align to TRBD1. CDR3 length: 13 amino acids. V was clipped by 1 base and J by 5 bases; unmatched bases: 5. Germline CDR1 reads GTSNPN; CDR2 reads SVGIG (reference sequence). The CDR3 region is CAWSADRYNEQYF. The CDR3 DNA sequence: TGTGCCTGGAGTGCGGACAGGTACAACGAGCAGTACTTC.

This clone was found a few times. Other DNA sequences of this sample code for an identical CDR3. The V and J genes are TRBV28 and TRBJ1-5, with D perhaps matching TRBD1 (6 bases). Germline V gene sequence: CDR1 MDHEN, CDR2 SYDVKM. V shed 5 bases and J shed 5 bases, with 13 bases lying between them. The CDR3 spans 14 residues. In DNA, the CDR3 is TGTGCCAGCAGTCCCCACGGGGGCCATCAGCCCCAGCATTTT. It translates to CASSPHGGHQPQHF.

This rearrangement joins TRBV4-2 to TRBJ2-3; tentative D call: TRBD2 (7 bases). V was shortened by 4 bases and J by 5 bases, with 22 bases between the two germline ends. The CDR3 has 17 residues. The germline CDR1 and CDR2 sequences are LGHNA and YNFKEQ. The CDR3 bases are TGTGCCAGCAGCCTACTAGGGGGAGGGCGGTTTGGAGATACGCAGTATTTT. Encoded protein: CASSLLGGGRFGDTQYF.

The chain is built from TRBV7-9 and TRBJ1-3; D gene uncertain. Trimming left V 4 bases short and J 0 bases short, with 10 bases between. This CDR3 is 15 amino acids long. Germline loops: CDR1 SEHNR, CDR2 FQNEAQ (reference sequence). This CDR3 is CASSSRADSGNTIYF. The CDR3 coding sequence is TGTGCCAGCAGCTCGAGGGCCGACTCTGGAAACACCATATATTTT.

V and J are TRBV7-9 and TRBJ1-1; 9 positions agree with TRBD1. This CDR3 has 15 amino acids. The V segment lost 5 bases and the J segment 4 bases; nucleotides outside the gene matches: 8. Germline-derived CDR1 and CDR2 are SEHNR and FQNEAQ (reference sequence). CDR3 protein: CASSVLQGASTEAFF. As DNA, the CDR3 is TGTGCCAGCAGCGTACTACAGGGGGCGAGCACTGAAGCTTTCTTT.

The chain recombines TRBV6-5 with TRBJ2-1, with D possibly called TRBD1 or TRBD2 (5 bases each). Per the germline V gene, CDR1 is MNHEY and CDR2 is SVGAGI. The CDR3 sequence is 14 residues long. V gave up 0 bases and J gave up 7 bases, with 10 bases separating them. This chain's CDR3 is CASSYSGAGNEQFF. The CDR3 region has the DNA TGTGCCAGCAGTTACTCCGGGGCCGGGAATGAGCAGTTCTTC.

This chain links TRBV30 with TRBJ1-5; a weak D match, TRBD1 (5 bases). The CDR3 loop spans 17 amino acids. Trimming shortened V by 3 bases and J by 4 bases, and 22 bases separated the two germline ends. CDR1 and CDR2 from the germline V gene are GTSNPN and SVGIG (reference sequence). The CDR3 DNA sequence: TGTGCCTGGAGCGGGGCCCGGGACCAAGAAGGGAATCAGCCCCAGCATTTT. This gives the protein CAWSGARDQEGNQPQHF.

This clone came up a few times. The J gene is TRBJ2-1, the V gene TRBV7-6, with TRBD2 as a possible D gene (5 bases). Trimming removed 5 bases from V and 4 bases from J, with 9 bases in between. The CDR3 has 13 residues. Germline CDR1 is SGHVS and CDR2 is FNYEAQ. The CDR3 sequence is CASSPRGYNEQFF. The DNA of the CDR3 is TGTGCCAGCAGCCCCCGGGGTTACAATGAGCAGTTCTTC.

This chain uses TRBV28 with TRBJ1-2, with a possible D match to TRBD1 (5 bases). The V and J ends lost 7 bases and 7 bases respectively, with 16 bases between them. This CDR3 spans 13 amino acids. The germline V gene encodes CDR1 MDHEN and CDR2 SYDVKM. CDR3 amino acids: CASTLGGRGGYTF. The CDR3 nucleotides are TGTGCCAGCACCCTAGGAGGGAGGGGTGGCTACACCTTC.

This chain uses TRBV7-9 with TRBJ2-1, with D possibly called TRBD1 or TRBD2 (5 bases each). Per germline, CDR1 SEHNR and CDR2 FQNEAQ (reference sequence). The CDR3 is 17 residues long. V was trimmed by 5 bases and J by 5 bases, leaving 22 bases between them. The CDR3: CASSITRPDRGHNEQFF. The CDR3 DNA sequence: TGTGCCAGCAGCATTACCCGGCCCGACCGGGGCCACAATGAGCAGTTCTTC.